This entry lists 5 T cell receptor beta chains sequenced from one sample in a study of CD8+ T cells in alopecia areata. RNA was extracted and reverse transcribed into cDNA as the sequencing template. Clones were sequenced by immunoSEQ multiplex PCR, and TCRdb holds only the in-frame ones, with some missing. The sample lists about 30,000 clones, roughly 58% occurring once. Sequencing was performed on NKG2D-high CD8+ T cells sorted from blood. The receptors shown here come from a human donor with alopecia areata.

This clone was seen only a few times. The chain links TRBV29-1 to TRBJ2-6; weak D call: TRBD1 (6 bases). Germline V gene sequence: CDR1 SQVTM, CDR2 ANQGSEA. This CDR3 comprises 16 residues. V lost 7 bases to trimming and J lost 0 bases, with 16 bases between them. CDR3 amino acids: CSAWDKKYSGANVLTF. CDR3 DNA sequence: TGCAGCGCTTGGGACAAAAAGTACTCTGGGGCCAACGTCCTGACTTTC.

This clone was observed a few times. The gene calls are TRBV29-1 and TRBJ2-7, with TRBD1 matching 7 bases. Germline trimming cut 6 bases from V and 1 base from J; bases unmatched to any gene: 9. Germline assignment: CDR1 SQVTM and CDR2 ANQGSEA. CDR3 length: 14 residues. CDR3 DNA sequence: TGCAGCGTGGGGGACAGTAGGCTTTCCTACGAGCAGTACTTC. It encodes CSVGDSRLSYEQYF.

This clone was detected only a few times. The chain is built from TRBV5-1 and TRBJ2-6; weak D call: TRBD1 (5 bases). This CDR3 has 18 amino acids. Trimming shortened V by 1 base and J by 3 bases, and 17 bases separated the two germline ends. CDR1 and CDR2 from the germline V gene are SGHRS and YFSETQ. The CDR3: CASSLYGSPTGGANVLTF. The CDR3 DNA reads TGCGCCAGCAGCTTGTACGGATCTCCCACAGGTGGGGCCAACGTCCTGACTTTC.

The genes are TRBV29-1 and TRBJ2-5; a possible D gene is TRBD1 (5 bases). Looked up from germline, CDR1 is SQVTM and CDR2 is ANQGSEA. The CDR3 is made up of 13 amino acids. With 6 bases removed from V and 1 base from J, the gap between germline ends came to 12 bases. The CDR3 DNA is TGCAGCGTCCGATGGGGCCCCCAAGAGACCCAGTACTTC. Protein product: CSVRWGPQETQYF.

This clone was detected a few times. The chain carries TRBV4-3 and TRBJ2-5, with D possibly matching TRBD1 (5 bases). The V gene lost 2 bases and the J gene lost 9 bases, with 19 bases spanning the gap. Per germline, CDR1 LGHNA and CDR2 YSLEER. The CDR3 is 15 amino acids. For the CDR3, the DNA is TGCGCCAGCAGCCAATCCCCCAGGGCTTGGGTGGCCCAGTACTTC. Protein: CASSQSPRAWVAQYF.